The next 3 T cell receptor beta chains were all read from a single sample in a study of T cell changes during pregnancy in multiple sclerosis. Libraries were prepared by immunoSEQ multiplex PCR; TCRdb keeps only in-frame clonotypes and omits some of them. Of tens of thousands of clones in the sample, about 94% are singletons; the top ten hold around 3.9%. The input for sequencing was CD8+ T cells from peripheral blood mononuclear cells, taken after pregnancy. The receptors derive from a female donor with multiple sclerosis, enrolled in a pregnancy study.

The chain is built from TRBV28 and TRBJ2-2; 7 bases line up with TRBD1. The CDR3 runs to 17 residues. In germline, CDR1 is MDHEN, CDR2 SYDVKM. J gave up 4 bases and V 3 bases, and 11 bases lay outside the gene matches. The CDR3 sequence: CASSFPRGQRLTGELFF. The CDR3 DNA reads TGTGCCAGCAGTTTCCCCCGGGGACAGCGCCTCACCGGGGAGCTGTTTTTT. Together with reference TRBV28 and TRBJ2-2, the CDR3 gives the full variable domain: DVKVTQSSRYLVKRTGEKVFLECVQDMDHENMFWYRQDPGLGLRLIYFSYDVKMKEKGDIPEGYSVSREKKERFSLILESASTNQTSMYLCASSFPRGQRLTGELFFGEGSRLTVL.

The chain employs TRBV7-9 and TRBJ1-6; a possible D gene is TRBD1 (6 bases). Germline V gives CDR1 SEHNR, CDR2 FQNEAQ (reference sequence). The V end lost 5 bases, the J end lost 10 bases, and 15 bases lay between the germline ends. The CDR3 runs 14 residues. The CDR3 sequence: CASSPDSGGSPLHF. The CDR3 DNA reads as TGTGCCAGCAGCCCGGACAGCGGAGGCTCACCCCTCCACTTT.

The chain is built from TRBV5-1 and TRBJ1-2; TRBD1 is a possible D gene (5 bases). The CDR3 covers 17 residues. Germline V gives CDR1 SGHRS, CDR2 YFSETQ. Trimming removed 5 bases from V and 6 bases from J, with 26 bases in between. The CDR3, as DNA: TGCGCCAGCAGTCAGGTTGCGTCTTTGGACCCCAGGGATGGCTACACCTTC. This encodes CASSQVASLDPRDGYTF.